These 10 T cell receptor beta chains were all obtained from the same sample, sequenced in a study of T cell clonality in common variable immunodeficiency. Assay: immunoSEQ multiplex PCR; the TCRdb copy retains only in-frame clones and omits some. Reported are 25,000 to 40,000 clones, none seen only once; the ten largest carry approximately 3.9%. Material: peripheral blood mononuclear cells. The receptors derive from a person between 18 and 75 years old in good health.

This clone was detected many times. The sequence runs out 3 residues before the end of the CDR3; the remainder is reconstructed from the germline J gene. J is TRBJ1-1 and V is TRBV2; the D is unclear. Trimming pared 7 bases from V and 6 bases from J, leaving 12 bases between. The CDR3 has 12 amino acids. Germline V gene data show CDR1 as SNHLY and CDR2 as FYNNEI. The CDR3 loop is CASIKARSEAFF. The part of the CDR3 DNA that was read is TGTGCCAGCATCAAAGCGCGGTCTGAA.

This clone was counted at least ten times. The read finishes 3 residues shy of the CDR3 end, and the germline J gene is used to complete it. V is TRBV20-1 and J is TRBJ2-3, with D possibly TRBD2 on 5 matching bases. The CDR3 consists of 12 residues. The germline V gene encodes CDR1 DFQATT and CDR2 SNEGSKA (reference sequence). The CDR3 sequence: CSLRSGNQPQYF. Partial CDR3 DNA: TGCAGTTTAAGATCGGGGAATCAGCCG.

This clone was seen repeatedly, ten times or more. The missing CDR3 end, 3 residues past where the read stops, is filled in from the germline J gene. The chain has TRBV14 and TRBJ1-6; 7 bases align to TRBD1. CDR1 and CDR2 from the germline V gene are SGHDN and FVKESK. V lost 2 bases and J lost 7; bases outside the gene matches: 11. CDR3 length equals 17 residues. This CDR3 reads CASSQQFPGQRNSPLHF. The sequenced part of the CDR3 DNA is TGTGCCAGCAGCCAACAGTTTCCGGGACAGAGGAATTCACCC.

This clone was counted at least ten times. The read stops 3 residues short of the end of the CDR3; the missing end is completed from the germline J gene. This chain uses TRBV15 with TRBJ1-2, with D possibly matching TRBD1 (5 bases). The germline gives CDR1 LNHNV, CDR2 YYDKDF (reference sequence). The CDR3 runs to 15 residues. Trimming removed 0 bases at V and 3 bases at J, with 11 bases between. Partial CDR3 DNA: TGTGCCACCAGCAGAGACCCAGACAGTTACTATGGC. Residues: CATSRDPDSYYG. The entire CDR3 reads CATSRDPDSYYGYTF.

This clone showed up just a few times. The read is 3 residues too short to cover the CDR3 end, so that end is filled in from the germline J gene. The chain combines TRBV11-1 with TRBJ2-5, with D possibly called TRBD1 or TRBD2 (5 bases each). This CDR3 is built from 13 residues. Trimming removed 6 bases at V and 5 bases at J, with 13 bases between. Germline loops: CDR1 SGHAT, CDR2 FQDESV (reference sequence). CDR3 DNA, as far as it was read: TGTGCCAGCAGGCCCGAAGGGGAGGAGACC. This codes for CASRPEGEET. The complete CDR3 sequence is CASRPEGEETQYF.

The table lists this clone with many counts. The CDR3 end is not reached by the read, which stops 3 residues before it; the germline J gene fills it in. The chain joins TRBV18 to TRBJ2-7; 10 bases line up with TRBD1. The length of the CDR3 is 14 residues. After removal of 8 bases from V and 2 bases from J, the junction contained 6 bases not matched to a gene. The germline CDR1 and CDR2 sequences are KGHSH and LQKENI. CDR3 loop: CASHDRGLPYEQYF. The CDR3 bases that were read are TGTGCCAGCCACGACAGGGGGCTACCCTACGAG.

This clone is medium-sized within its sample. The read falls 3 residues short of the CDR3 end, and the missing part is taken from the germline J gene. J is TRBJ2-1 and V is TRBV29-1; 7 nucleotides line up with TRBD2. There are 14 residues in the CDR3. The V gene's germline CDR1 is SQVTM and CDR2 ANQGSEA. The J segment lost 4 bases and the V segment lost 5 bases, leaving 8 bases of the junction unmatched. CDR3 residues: CSVFSGETYNEQFF. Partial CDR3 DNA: TGCAGCGTTTTCAGCGGGGAGACTTACAATGAG.

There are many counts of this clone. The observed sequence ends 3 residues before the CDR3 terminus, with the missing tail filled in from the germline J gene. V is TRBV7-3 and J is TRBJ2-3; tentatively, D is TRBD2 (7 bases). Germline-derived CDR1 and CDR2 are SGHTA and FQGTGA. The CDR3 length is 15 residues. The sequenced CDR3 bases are TGTGCCAGCAGCTTAGCGGGGGCTATCCAAGAGACG. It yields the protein CASSLAGAIQET. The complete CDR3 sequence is CASSLAGAIQETQYF.

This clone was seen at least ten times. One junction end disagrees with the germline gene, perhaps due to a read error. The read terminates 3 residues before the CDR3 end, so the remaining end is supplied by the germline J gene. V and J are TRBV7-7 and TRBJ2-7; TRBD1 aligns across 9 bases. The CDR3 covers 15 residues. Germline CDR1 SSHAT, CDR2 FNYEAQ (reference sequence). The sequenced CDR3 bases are TGTGCTAGCAGCCAGGGACAGGGTATGTCCGACGAG. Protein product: CASSQGQGMSDE. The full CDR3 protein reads CASSQGQGMSDEQYF.

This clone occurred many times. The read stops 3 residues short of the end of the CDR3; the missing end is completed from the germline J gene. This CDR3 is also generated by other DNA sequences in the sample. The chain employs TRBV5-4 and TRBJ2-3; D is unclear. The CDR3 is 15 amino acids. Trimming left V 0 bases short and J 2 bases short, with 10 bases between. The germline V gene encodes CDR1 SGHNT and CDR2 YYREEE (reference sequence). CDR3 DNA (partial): TGTGCCAGCAGCTTGGGAGCGACTTCCACAGATACG. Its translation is CASSLGATSTDT. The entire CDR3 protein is CASSLGATSTDTQYF.